This T cell receptor (beta chain) emerged from a study of PD-1 blockade in classical Hodgkin lymphoma. Study-level results: Diversity in CD4+ TCRs, unlike that measured in CD8+ TCRs, had risen significantly by C4D1.

The CDR3 runs to 16 residues. The V end lost 2 bases, the J end lost 0 bases, and 11 bases lay between the germline ends. CDR1 is MGHDK, CDR2 SYGVNS, per germline. Concerning this clone itself: Antigen specificity is unknown.

Each patient's relapse followed autologous stem cell transplantation, and brentuximab vedotin exposure varied. The repertoire was sequenced with immunoSEQ multiplex PCR; TCRdb's copy has only in-frame clones and lacks some. The sample carries around 50,000 clones, under 95% recorded once. The chain joins TRBV25-1 to TRBJ1-3, with D unresolved. The receptor was isolated from a human donor with classical Hodgkin lymphoma. This specimen consisted of peripheral blood mononuclear cells (PBMCs), obtained before the second cycle of nivolumab. CDR3 in DNA: TGTGCCAGCAGTGAACTACAGTCTGACTCTGGAAACACCATATATTTT. Protein: CASSELQSDSGNTIYF.